This TCR beta chain was found in a study of T cells in women clearing cervical HPV infection. Study information: Cases: HPV16-related CIN3 or worse on histology, a couple of invasive cancers. For cases, blood was sampled a median about 140 days after lesion detection, interquartile range 90 to 200 days.

The germline CDR1 and CDR2 sequences are SGHRS and YFSETQ. Trimming took 3 bases from V and 5 from J; bases not matched to a gene: 6. This CDR3 spans 14 amino acids. Measured with immunoSEQ multiplex PCR; TCRdb has only the in-frame clones, and not every one. Recorded here are 25,000 or so clones; the top ten clones represent more than 8.5%. Details on this clone: The DNA ends 3 residues before the CDR3 does, and the rest of the CDR3 is filled in from the germline J gene.

All donors had a single incident cervical HPV16 infection, not prevalent. The sample comprised blood buffy coat. The TCR comes from a woman between 18 and 70 years old with a cervical HPV16 infection that either progressed to CIN3+ or cleared (not recorded which). The J gene is TRBJ2-7, the V gene TRBV5-1, with 9 bases aligning to TRBD1. Partial CDR3 DNA: TGCGCCAGCAGCTCGAGGACAGGGGAAGACGAG. Its translation: CASSSRTGEDE. The CDR3 in its entirety is CASSSRTGEDEQYF.